The 9 T cell receptor beta chains below were found in one sample sequenced in a study of a mutant IDH1 vaccine in newly diagnosed glioma. This table comes from immunoSEQ multiplex PCR, and its TCRdb copy is limited to in-frame clones, with some not included. The profile covers about 41,000 clones, with about 78% appearing a single time and 6.3% taken by the ten largest. The time point is: week 23, last vaccination. Every vaccination contained 300 ug of the mutant IDH1 20-mer peptide and was paired with topical imiquimod. These receptors are not linked to any known antigen. This specimen consisted of PBMCs, obtained from a glioma patient whose treatment included an IDH1 peptide vaccine. These receptors were collected from a woman aged 40 to 50 with glioma. Some clones in this sample may be carry-over from other donors' samples.

On this clone itself: One junction end disagrees with the germline gene, perhaps due to a read error. The chain is built from TRBV10-3 and TRBJ1-1; 7 bases map to TRBD1. This CDR3 is 14 amino acids long. The germline V gene encodes CDR1 ENHRY and CDR2 SYGVKD. The CDR3 coding sequence is TGTGCCACCAGTCAACAGGGGAGGAACACTGAAGCTTTCTTT. Protein sequence: CATSQQGRNTEAFF.

This clone has just a few counts. The chain has TRBV13 and TRBJ2-2; TRBD1 matches at 9 bases. J was trimmed by 4 bases and V by 5 bases; bases with no gene match: 8. The CDR3 extends over 16 amino acids. Germline values: CDR1 PRHDT, CDR2 FYEKMQ (reference sequence). The CDR3 is CASSAHRGRGTGELFF. CDR3 sequence (DNA): TGTGCCAGCAGCGCCCACAGGGGGCGAGGCACCGGGGAGCTGTTTTTT.

On this clone itself: Compared with germline, one end of the junction differs, possibly owing to a read error. This chain links TRBV10-3 with TRBJ2-7; D not resolved. The CDR3 length is 15 residues. Germline assignment: CDR1 ENHRY and CDR2 SYGVKD. CDR3 loop: CAISESTGLANRCDF. The CDR3 DNA follows: TGTGCCATCAGTGAGTCGACCGGTTTGGCCAACCGGTGTGACTTC.

Judged by abundance, this clone is medium-sized. The genes are TRBV19 and TRBJ1-2, with D possibly being TRBD1 (5 bases). Germline V gene sequence: CDR1 LNHDA, CDR2 SQIVND (reference sequence). V was cut by 6 bases and J by 2 bases, with 10 bases left in between. The CDR3 consists of 13 residues. CDR3 sequence reads: CASSFGANYGYTF. DNA for the CDR3: TGTGCCAGTAGCTTTGGGGCGAACTATGGCTACACCTTC. The complete variable domain, with remaining parts taken from reference TRBV19 and TRBJ1-2, reads DGGITQSPKYLFRKEGQNVTLSCEQNLNHDAMYWYRQDPGQGLRLIYYSQIVNDFQKGDIAEGYSVSREKKESFPLTVTSAQKNPTAFYLCASSFGANYGYTFGSGTRLTVV.

This clone has just a few counts. The chain joins TRBV9 to TRBJ1-1; D is ambiguous. Trimming cost V 0 bases and J 11 bases, with 14 bases left between them. Germline-derived CDR1 and CDR2 are SGDLS and YYNGEE. The CDR3 has 13 residues. The CDR3: CASSVEGQSGAFF. Here the CDR3 DNA reads TGTGCCAGCAGCGTAGAAGGTCAGTCCGGGGCTTTCTTT.

In this sample, this clone turned up once. The chain uses TRBV28 and TRBJ1-1; D gene ambiguous. Germline CDR1 reads MDHEN; CDR2 reads SYDVKM. Deletions cut 2 bases from V and 0 bases from J, with 13 bases between. This CDR3 is built from 16 residues. In DNA, the CDR3 is TGTGCCAGCAGTTTAAGAAGGCAGTACCTGAACACTGAAGCTTTCTTT. Translation gives CASSLRRQYLNTEAFF.

This clone was seen a few times. CDR3 coding DNA: TGTGCCAGCAGCTTAACCCGCCAGGGTCCGGCCTCCTACAATGAGCAGTTCTTC. Translated: CASSLTRQGPASYNEQFF. The chain recombines TRBV7-2 with TRBJ2-1; perhaps TRBD1 as D (5 bases). Germline V CDR1 and CDR2: SGHTA, FQGNSA. The CDR3 is 18 residues long. The V end lost 2 bases, the J end lost 0 bases, and 17 bases lay between the germline ends.

This clone was counted between two and nine times. The genes are TRBV19 and TRBJ1-5; D perhaps matches TRBD1 (5 bases). CDR1 and CDR2 from the germline V gene are LNHDA and SQIVND (reference sequence). V was trimmed by 6 bases and J by 3 bases, leaving 6 bases between them. CDR3 length equals 12 residues. In nucleotides, the CDR3 is TGTGCCAGTAGAGGGGACAATCAGCCCCAGCATTTT. Translated: CASRGDNQPQHF.

The gene calls are TRBV28 and TRBJ2-4; the match to TRBD2 covers 12 bases. CDR1 and CDR2 from the germline V gene are MDHEN and SYDVKM. After removal of 7 bases from V and 4 bases from J, the junction contained 5 bases not matched to a gene. The CDR3 extends over 15 amino acids. CDR3 DNA: TGTGCCAGCATCGCTAGCGGGGGGGGTAAAAACATTCAGTACTTC. It is translated as CASIASGGGKNIQYF.